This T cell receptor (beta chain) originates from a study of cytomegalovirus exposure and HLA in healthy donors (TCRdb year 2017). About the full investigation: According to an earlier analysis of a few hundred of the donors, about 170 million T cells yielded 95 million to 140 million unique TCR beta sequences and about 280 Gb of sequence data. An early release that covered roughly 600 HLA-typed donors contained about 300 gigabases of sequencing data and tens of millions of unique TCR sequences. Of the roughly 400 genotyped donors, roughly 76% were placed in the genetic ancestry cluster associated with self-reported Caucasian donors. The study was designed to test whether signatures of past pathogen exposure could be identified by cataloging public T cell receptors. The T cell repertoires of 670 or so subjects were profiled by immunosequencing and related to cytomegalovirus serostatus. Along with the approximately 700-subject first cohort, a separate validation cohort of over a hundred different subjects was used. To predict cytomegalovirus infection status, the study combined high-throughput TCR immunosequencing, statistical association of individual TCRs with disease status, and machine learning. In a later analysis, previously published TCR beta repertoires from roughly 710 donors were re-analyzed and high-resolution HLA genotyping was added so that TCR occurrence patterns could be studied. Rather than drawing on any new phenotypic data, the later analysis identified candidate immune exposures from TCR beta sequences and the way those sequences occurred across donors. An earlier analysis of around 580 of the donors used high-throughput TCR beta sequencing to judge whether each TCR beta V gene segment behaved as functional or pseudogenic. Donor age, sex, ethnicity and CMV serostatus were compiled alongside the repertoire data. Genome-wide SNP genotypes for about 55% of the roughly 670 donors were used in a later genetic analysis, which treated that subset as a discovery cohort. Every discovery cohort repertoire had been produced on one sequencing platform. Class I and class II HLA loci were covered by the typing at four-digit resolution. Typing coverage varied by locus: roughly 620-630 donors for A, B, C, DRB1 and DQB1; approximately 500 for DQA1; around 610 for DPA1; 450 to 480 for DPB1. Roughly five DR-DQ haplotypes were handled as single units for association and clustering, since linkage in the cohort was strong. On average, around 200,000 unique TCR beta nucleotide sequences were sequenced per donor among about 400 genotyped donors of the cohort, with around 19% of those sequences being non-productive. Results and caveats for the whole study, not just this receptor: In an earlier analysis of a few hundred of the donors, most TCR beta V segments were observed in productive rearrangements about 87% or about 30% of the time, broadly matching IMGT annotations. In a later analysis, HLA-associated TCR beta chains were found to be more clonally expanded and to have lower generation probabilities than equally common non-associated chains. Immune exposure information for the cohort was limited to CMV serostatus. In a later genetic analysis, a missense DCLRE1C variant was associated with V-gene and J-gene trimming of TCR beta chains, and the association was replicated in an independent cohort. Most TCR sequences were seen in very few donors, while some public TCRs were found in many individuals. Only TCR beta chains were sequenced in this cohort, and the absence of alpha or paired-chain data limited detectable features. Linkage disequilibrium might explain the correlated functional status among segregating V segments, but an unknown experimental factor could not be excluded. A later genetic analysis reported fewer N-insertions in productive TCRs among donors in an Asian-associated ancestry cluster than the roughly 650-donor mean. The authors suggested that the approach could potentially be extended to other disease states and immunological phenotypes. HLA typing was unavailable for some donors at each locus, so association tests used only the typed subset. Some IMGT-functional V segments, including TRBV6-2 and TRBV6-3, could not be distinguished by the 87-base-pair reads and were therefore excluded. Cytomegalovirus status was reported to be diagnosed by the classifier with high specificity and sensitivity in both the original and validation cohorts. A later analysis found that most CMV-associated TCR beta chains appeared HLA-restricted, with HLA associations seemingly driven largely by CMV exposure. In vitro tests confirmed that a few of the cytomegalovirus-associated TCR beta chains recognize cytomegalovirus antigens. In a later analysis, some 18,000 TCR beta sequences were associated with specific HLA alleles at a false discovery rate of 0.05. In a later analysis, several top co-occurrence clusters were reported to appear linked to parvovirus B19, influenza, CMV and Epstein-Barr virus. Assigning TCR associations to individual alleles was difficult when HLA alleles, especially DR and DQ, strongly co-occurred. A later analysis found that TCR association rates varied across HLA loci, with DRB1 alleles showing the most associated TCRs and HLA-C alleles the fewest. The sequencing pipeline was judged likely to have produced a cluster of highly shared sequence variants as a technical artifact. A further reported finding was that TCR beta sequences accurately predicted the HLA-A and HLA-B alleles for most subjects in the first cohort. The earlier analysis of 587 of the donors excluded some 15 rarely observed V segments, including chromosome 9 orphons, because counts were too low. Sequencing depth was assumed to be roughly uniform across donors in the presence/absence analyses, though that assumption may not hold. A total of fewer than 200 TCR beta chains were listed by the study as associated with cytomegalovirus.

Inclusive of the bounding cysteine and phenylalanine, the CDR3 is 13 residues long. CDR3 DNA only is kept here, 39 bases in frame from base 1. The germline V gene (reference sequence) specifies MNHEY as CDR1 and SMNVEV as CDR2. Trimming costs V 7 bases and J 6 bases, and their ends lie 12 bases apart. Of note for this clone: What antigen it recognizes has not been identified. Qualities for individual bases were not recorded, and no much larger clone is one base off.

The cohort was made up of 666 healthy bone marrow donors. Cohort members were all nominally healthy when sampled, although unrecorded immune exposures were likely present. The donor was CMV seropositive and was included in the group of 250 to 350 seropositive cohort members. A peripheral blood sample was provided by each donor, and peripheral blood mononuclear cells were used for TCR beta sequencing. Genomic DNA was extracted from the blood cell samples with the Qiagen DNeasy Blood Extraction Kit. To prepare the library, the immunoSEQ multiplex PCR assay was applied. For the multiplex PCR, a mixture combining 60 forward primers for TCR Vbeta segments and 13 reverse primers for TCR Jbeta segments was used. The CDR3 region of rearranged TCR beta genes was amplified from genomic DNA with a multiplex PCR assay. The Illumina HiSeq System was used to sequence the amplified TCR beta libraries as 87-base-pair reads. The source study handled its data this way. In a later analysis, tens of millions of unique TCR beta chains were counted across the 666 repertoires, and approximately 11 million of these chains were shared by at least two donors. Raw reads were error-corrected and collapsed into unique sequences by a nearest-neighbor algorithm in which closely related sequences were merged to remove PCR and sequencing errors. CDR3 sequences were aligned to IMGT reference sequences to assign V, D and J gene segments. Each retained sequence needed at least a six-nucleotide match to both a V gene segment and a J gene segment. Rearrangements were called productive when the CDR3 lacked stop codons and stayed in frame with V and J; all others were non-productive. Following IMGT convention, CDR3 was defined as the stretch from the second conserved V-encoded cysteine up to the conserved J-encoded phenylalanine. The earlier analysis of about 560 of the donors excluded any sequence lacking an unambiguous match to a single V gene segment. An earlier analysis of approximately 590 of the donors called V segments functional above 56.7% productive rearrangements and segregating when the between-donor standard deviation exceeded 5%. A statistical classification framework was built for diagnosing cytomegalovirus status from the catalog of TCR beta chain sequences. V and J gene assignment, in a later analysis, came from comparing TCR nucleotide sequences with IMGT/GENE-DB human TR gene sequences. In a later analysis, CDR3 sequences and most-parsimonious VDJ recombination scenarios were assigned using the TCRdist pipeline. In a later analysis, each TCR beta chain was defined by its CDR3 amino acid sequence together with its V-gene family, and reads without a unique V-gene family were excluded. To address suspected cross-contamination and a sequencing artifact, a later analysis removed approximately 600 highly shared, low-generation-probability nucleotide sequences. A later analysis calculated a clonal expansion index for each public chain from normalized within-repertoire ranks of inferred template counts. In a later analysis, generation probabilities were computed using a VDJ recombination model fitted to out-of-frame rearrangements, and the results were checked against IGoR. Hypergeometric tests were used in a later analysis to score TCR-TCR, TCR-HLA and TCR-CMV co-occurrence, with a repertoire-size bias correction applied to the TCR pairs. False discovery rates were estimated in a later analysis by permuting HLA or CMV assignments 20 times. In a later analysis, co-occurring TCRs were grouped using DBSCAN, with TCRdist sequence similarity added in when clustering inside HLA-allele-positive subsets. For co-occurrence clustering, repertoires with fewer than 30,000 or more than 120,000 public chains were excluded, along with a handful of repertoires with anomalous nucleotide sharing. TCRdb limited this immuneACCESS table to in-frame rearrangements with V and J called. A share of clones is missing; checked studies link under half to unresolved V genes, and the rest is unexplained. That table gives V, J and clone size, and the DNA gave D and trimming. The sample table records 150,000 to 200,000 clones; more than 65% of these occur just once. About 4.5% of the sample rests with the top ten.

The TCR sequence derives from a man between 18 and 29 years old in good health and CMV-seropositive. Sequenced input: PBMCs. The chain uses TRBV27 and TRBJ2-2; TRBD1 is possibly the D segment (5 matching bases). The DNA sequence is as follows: TGTGCCAGCAACCGGCAGGGCTCCGGGGAGCTGTTTTTT. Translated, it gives CASNRQGSGELFF.